The following is a T cell receptor (beta chain) sequence with its context. These data are taken from a study of cytomegalovirus exposure and HLA in healthy donors. Overall study: Ancestry clustering placed roughly 86% of approximately 420 genotyped donors in the Caucasian-associated cluster.

Researchers ran the PCR with 60 Vbeta and 13 Jbeta primers. Clones were sequenced by immunoSEQ multiplex PCR, and TCRdb holds only the in-frame ones, with some missing. This table has about 140,000 clones, around four fifths appearing once. Sequenced: PBMCs. The receptor's source is a female donor in good health and CMV-seronegative.

In nucleotides, the CDR3 is TGTGCCAGCACCCGACCGGGCTCTGGAAACACCATATATTTT. It is translated as CASTRPGSGNTIYF. The chain joins TRBV6-5 to TRBJ1-3; D not certain. V was pared by 7 bases and J by 0 bases, with 10 bases between. This CDR3 region has 14 residues. The germline V gene has CDR1 MNHEY and CDR2 SVGAGI.